This T cell receptor beta chain emerged from a study of control samples from healthy donors and cancer patients. The J segment lost 3 bases and the V segment lost 4 bases, leaving 4 bases of the junction unmatched. The V gene's germline CDR1 is MNHEY and CDR2 SVGAGI. The CDR3 is 14 residues long. TCRdb keeps only in-frame clones here, not all; method: immunoSEQ multiplex PCR. The sample lists about 120,000 clones, 80% to 90% occurring once. The source is a man aged 55-75 years in good health. This sequence joins TRBV6-5 and TRBJ2-7, with 9 bases lining up with TRBD1. Sample: blood. The CDR3 nucleotides read TGTGCCAGCAGTTCGGGACAGGGACGCTACGAGCAGTACTTC. Protein sequence: CASSSGQGRYEQYF.